This TCR beta chain was recovered during a study of cytomegalovirus exposure and HLA in healthy donors. On the study more broadly: There were 88 million or so unique TCRs (from HLA-typed donors) in an early data release.

CDR1 is SGHRS and CDR2 is YFSETQ in the germline V gene. The CDR3 sequence is 13 residues long. Trimming stripped 5 bases from V and 3 bases from J, with 12 bases between. Whole-study results and caveats: Analysis was performed later, and it showed HLA-associated TCR beta chains to be more clonally expanded than equally common others. In vitro checks showed that a few CMV-associated chains really do target CMV antigens.

The PCR contained 60 Vbeta and 13 Jbeta primers. Using immunoSEQ multiplex PCR, the repertoire was profiled, and TCRdb retains in-frame clones only, with some absent. This repertoire shows 170,000 or so clones, roughly 84% found once; its top ten account for less than 2%. For this clone: The antigen remains undetermined.

This clonotype originated in a man between 18 and 29 years old in good health and CMV-seronegative. What was sequenced was PBMCs. J is TRBJ2-7 and V is TRBV5-1; D is possibly TRBD1 (6 bases). The CDR3 bases are TGCGCCAGCAGACAGGGTCTAATCTACGAGCAGTACTTC. Protein product: CASRQGLIYEQYF.